Each of the 24 T cell receptor beta chains below was sequenced from the same sample in a study of PD-1 blockade in mismatch repair-deficient tumors. Libraries were prepared by immunoSEQ multiplex PCR; TCRdb keeps only in-frame clonotypes and omits some of them. Of some 19,000 clones listed, about four fifths are singletons. This sample comprised PBMCs, obtained 52 weeks after starting pembrolizumab. Receptors originate from an adult with mismatch repair-deficient cancer.

The rearrangement links TRBV18 to TRBJ1-1; 8 bases line up with TRBD1. Germline V gene data show CDR1 as KGHSH and CDR2 as LQKENI. The CDR3 covers 13 residues. V shed 4 bases and J 5 bases; nucleotides not matched to a gene: 3. The chain's CDR3 is CASSLGQETEAFF. The DNA for the CDR3 is TGTGCCAGCTCACTGGGACAGGAGACTGAAGCTTTCTTT. The full variable domain, completed using reference TRBV18 and TRBJ1-1, is NAGVMQNPRHLVRRRGQEARLRCSPMKGHSHVYWYRQLPEEGLKFMVYLQKENIIDESGMPKERFSAEFPKEGPSILRIQQVVRGDSAAYFCASSLGQETEAFFGQGTRLTVV.

This clone has a handful of counts. CDR3 in amino acids: CASTPGGEETQYF. For the CDR3, the DNA is TGTGCCAGCACCCCAGGGGGCGAAGAGACCCAGTACTTC. V usage is TRBV6-6 and J usage is TRBJ2-5; 8 positions agree with TRBD1. The junction had 4 bases not matched to a gene; V was cut back by 7 bases and J by 3 bases. CDR1 and CDR2 from the germline V gene are MNHNY and SVGAGI (reference sequence). The CDR3 covers 13 residues.

Here the CDR3 reads CASSFTSGSTYEQYF. CDR3 sequence (DNA): TGCGCCAGCAGCTTCACTAGCGGATCCACCTACGAGCAGTACTTC. The chain has TRBV5-1 and TRBJ2-7; 8 nucleotides agree with TRBD2. After removal of 2 bases from V and 2 bases from J, the junction contained 6 bases not matched to a gene. This CDR3 spans 15 amino acids. Germline V gene lookup returns CDR1 SGHRS and CDR2 YFSETQ.

CDR3 nucleotides: TGCAGCGTTGATACTAGCGGGGGGAACACCGGGGAGCTGTTTTTT. It codes for CSVDTSGGNTGELFF. This chain uses TRBV29-1 with TRBJ2-2, with TRBD2 matching over 11 bases. The CDR3 extends over 15 amino acids. With 3 bases clipped from V and 1 base from J, the junction kept 1 base outside the gene matches. Germline V gene data show CDR1 as SQVTM and CDR2 as ANQGSEA.

The chain joins TRBV10-2 to TRBJ2-7, with TRBD1 matching 8 bases. V lost 7 bases, J lost 2 bases, and 7 bases stayed unmatched. CDR1 is WSHSY, CDR2 SAAADI, per germline. CDR3 length: 14 amino acids. CDR3 coding DNA: TGCGCCAGCAAAAAGACAGGGGAGGCCTACGAGCAGTACTTC. This translates into CASKKTGEAYEQYF.

This chain connects TRBV7-9 to TRBJ2-3, with D perhaps TRBD1 (6 bases). Trimming cost V 3 bases and J 3 bases, with 10 bases left between them. The CDR3 sequence is 14 residues long. CDR1 and CDR2 from the germline V gene are SEHNR and FQNEAQ (reference sequence). The CDR3 sequence is CASSFQGKTDTQYF. In DNA form, the CDR3 reads TGTGCCAGCAGCTTTCAGGGGAAGACAGATACGCAGTATTTT.

The chain links TRBV7-9 to TRBJ2-7; the match to TRBD1 covers 12 bases. V was pared by 0 bases and J by 5 bases, with 2 bases of the junction left unmatched. The CDR3 has 15 residues. Germline V gene sequence: CDR1 SEHNR, CDR2 FQNEAQ (reference sequence). This CDR3 reads CASSLAGTGGDEQYF. The DNA of the CDR3 is TGTGCCAGCAGCTTAGCAGGGACAGGGGGCGACGAGCAGTACTTC.

V usage is TRBV23-1 and J usage is TRBJ1-4; 7 positions agree with TRBD1. TRBV23-1 is identified as an open reading frame with a role that is uncertain. The junction had 8 bases not matched to a gene; V was cut back by 3 bases and J by 4 bases. The CDR3 spans 16 residues. Here the CDR3 reads CASSHLRDSCNEKLFF. CDR3 coding DNA: TGCGCCAGCAGTCACTTACGGGACAGCTGTAATGAAAAACTGTTTTTT.

This chain uses TRBV28 with TRBJ2-5, with a weak D call TRBD2 (6 bases). CDR3 length: 16 amino acids. The germline CDR1 and CDR2 sequences are MDHEN and SYDVKM. V lost 9 bases and J 4 bases, leaving 24 bases between the germline ends. This CDR3 reads CARKLRGLGPGETQYF. The CDR3 coding sequence is TGTGCCAGAAAATTGAGGGGACTCGGACCTGGAGAGACCCAGTACTTC.

V is TRBV28 and J is TRBJ1-1, with a weak D call TRBD1 (5 bases). This CDR3 contains 12 residues. V was trimmed by 10 bases and J by 1 base, leaving 10 bases between them. Germline V gene sequence: CDR1 MDHEN, CDR2 SYDVKM. The CDR3 bases are TGTGCCATCTGGACAACGAACACTGAAGCTTTCTTT. It specifies CAIWTTNTEAFF.

This chain connects TRBV5-6 to TRBJ1-2, with TRBD1 matching over 10 bases. The V segment lost 2 bases and the J segment 2 bases; nucleotides outside the gene matches: 6. Germline loops: CDR1 SGHDT, CDR2 YYEEEE. The CDR3 totals 16 residues. DNA for the CDR3: TGTGCCAGCAGCTTCGGGGGACAGGGGAACAACTATGGCTACACCTTC. Amino acid sequence: CASSFGGQGNNYGYTF. The full variable domain, with the rest looked up from reference TRBV5-6 and TRBJ1-2, is DAGVTQSPTHLIKTRGQQVTLRCSPKSGHDTVSWYQQALGQGPQFIFQYYEEEERQRGNFPDRFSGHQFPNYSSELNVNALLLGDSALYLCASSFGGQGNNYGYTFGSGTRLTVV.

The V gene is TRBV30, the J gene TRBJ1-6, with a tentative D call TRBD1 (6 bases). With 2 bases removed from V and 5 bases from J, the gap between germline ends came to 7 bases. Germline V gene sequence: CDR1 GTSNPN, CDR2 SVGIG (reference sequence). The CDR3 spans 13 residues. The chain's CDR3 is CAWSWTDNSPLHF. For the CDR3, the DNA is TGTGCCTGGAGTTGGACAGATAATTCACCCCTCCACTTT. The full variable domain, completed using reference TRBV30 and TRBJ1-6, is SQTIHQWPATLVQPVGSPLSLECTVEGTSNPNLYWYRQAAGRGLQLLFYSVGIGQISSEVPQNLSASRPQDRQFILSSKKLLLSDSGFYLCAWSWTDNSPLHFGNGTRLTVT.

This clone was seen more than once but under ten times. The chain employs TRBV2 and TRBJ2-2; D is ambiguous. Germline V gene data show CDR1 as SNHLY and CDR2 as FYNNEI. Deletions cut 3 bases from V and 7 bases from J, with 12 bases between. The CDR3 has 14 amino acids. Here the CDR3 reads CASSDSEVIGELFF. CDR3 nucleotides: TGTGCCAGCAGTGACTCAGAGGTCATCGGGGAGCTGTTTTTT.

This chain connects TRBV28 to TRBJ2-5, with 8 bases identical to TRBD1. This CDR3 spans 18 amino acids. V trimming: 5 bases; J trimming: 4 bases; junction bases outside the gene matches: 18. The germline gives CDR1 MDHEN, CDR2 SYDVKM. CDR3 bases: TGTGCCAGCAGTACTATATCGCCCCAGGGGGCGCCGGGAGAGACCCAGTACTTC. Translation gives CASSTISPQGAPGETQYF.

J is TRBJ1-2 and V is TRBV21-1. TRBV21-1 is described as a pseudogene. The CDR3 runs to 13 residues. In nucleotides, the CDR3 is TGTGCCAGAGCATGTGAAGAACCCTATGGCTACACCTTC. Amino acid sequence: CARACEEPYGYTF.

The chain is built from TRBV27 and TRBJ2-2, with TRBD2 matching 8 bases. This CDR3 spans 16 amino acids. V lost 2 bases and J lost 6; bases outside the gene matches: 8. Per the germline V gene, CDR1 is MNHEY and CDR2 is SMNVEV (reference sequence). The CDR3, as DNA: TGTGCCAGCAGTTTAGGACTAGCTGGTTTGGCCGGGGAGCTGTTTTTT. As protein: CASSLGLAGLAGELFF.

The chain couples TRBV11-3 to TRBJ1-1; D is ambiguous. Trimming cost V 0 bases and J 7 bases, with 6 bases left between them. The germline V gene has CDR1 SGHNT and CDR2 YENEEA. The CDR3 has 12 residues. For the CDR3, the DNA is TGTGCCAGCAGCTTAGATCGGGATGAAGCTTTCTTT. Protein product: CASSLDRDEAFF.

The genes are TRBV14 and TRBJ2-5; TRBD2 matches 11 bases. V lost 4 bases and J lost 4; bases outside the gene matches: 5. Germline CDR1 and CDR2: SGHDN and FVKESK. The CDR3 runs to 15 residues. In DNA, the CDR3 is TGTGCCAGCAGCCTAGGGACTAGCGGCGCAGAGACCCAGTACTTC. As protein: CASSLGTSGAETQYF.

V usage is TRBV15 and J usage is TRBJ2-1; TRBD1 aligns across 11 bases. Germline loops: CDR1 LNHNV, CDR2 YYDKDF (reference sequence). With V trimmed by 11 bases and J by 7 bases, 7 bases remained unmatched. This CDR3 spans 13 amino acids. CDR3 bases: TGTGCCGTCTGGGGACAGGGGGTTAATGAGCAGTTCTTC. This gives the protein CAVWGQGVNEQFF.

This chain connects TRBV30 to TRBJ1-5; tentative D call: TRBD1 (6 bases). The length of the CDR3 is 17 residues. Germline V CDR1 and CDR2: GTSNPN, SVGIG (reference sequence). Between the trimmed V and J ends, which lost 0 bases and 1 base, there was a span of 16 bases. The CDR3 DNA reads TGTGCCTGGAGTGTTCGGGGACGGGGGGCCAGCAATCAGCCCCAGCATTTT. Translated: CAWSVRGRGASNQPQHF.

The rearrangement links TRBV28 to TRBJ1-1, with a possible D match to TRBD1 (6 bases). Germline-derived CDR1 and CDR2 are MDHEN and SYDVKM. This CDR3 is built from 13 residues. V gave up 7 bases and J gave up 11 bases, with 20 bases separating them. CDR3 sequence: CASNLAGQTAAFF. The CDR3 DNA reads as TGTGCCAGCAACTTAGCGGGACAAACTGCGGCTTTCTTT.

The gene calls are TRBV2 and TRBJ2-1, with D possibly matching TRBD2 (6 bases). There are 12 residues in the CDR3. V gave up 6 bases and J gave up 6 bases, with 9 bases separating them. Germline V gives CDR1 SNHLY, CDR2 FYNNEI. The CDR3 nucleotides read TGTGCCAGCAGGACCGGGGGCAATGAGCAGTTCTTC. Translated, it gives CASRTGGNEQFF.

This rearrangement joins TRBV28 to TRBJ1-1; 7 nucleotides agree with TRBD1. Per the germline V gene, CDR1 is MDHEN and CDR2 is SYDVKM. With 7 bases clipped from V and 4 bases from J, the junction kept 9 bases outside the gene matches. The CDR3 is 14 amino acids. In DNA form, the CDR3 reads TGTGCCAGCAACCTAGGGGGCCCCAGCACTGAAGCTTTCTTT. This encodes CASNLGGPSTEAFF.

The J gene is TRBJ2-3, the V gene TRBV6-6; D is perhaps TRBD1 (5 bases). The germline CDR1 and CDR2 sequences are MNHNY and SVGAGI (reference sequence). This CDR3 region has 14 residues. The V end lost 9 bases, the J end lost 3 bases, and 16 bases lay between the germline ends. The CDR3 DNA follows: TGTGCCAGTTCCTACCGGACAATTACAGATACGCAGTATTTT. Translation gives CASSYRTITDTQYF.